This TCR beta chain originates from a study of shared clonotypes between healthy human individuals. Study-wide points: Compared with clonotypes that all four donors shared, non-shared clonotypes had lower generation probabilities.

About this clone: The antigen is not known. Other DNA sequences in this sample translate to the same CDR3.

Generated by immunoSEQ multiplex PCR, the TCRdb table keeps only in-frame clones and is missing some. In the table there are over a million clones, 75% to 80% of which are singletons. CDR1 is SQVTM and CDR2 is ANQGSEA in the germline V gene. CDR3 size: 13 residues. V was pared by 4 bases and J by 1 base, with 0 bases of the junction left unmatched. Every donor, a Caucasian adult, lived in Nashville, Tennessee. The clonotype comes from a man between 18 and 35 years old in good health. Some clones in this sample may be carry-over from other donors' samples. What was sequenced was memory CD4+ T cells from PBMCs. Documented subset: CD45RA-negative fraction. V usage is TRBV29-1 and J usage is TRBJ1-5; 8 nucleotides agree with TRBD1. CDR3 in amino acids: CSVGQGSNQPQHF. In nucleotides, the CDR3 is TGCAGCGTTGGACAGGGGAGCAATCAGCCCCAGCATTTT.